This passage covers 14 T cell receptor beta chains from one sample sequenced in a study of T-cell memory formation after mild COVID-19 (dated by TCRdb to about 2021). The library was prepared using 5' RACE. Sequencing was carried out with an Illumina NovaSeq 6000. TCRdb reanalyzed the raw reads on its own, using fastp at Q25 for trimming and MiXCR for clone calling, and kept in-frame beta chains. Duplicate CDR3 protein sequences are folded into a single record with the most common DNA and genes. This sample gives about 250,000 distinct CDR3 sequences in total; approximately 15% of them show up just once. The leading ten clones occupy around 2% of the sample. Sample: PBMCs or a T cell subset sorted from them (not recorded which). The receptor source for this set is an adult woman who had mild COVID-19 (a few samples of this study predate the infection). The sample titles of this study are shuffled in the database, so cell type and time point are left out; the donor was told from shared clones.

The CDR3 loop reads CASSQDLAGGWRTQYF. The DNA for the CDR3 is TGTGCCAGCAGCCAAGACCTAGCGGGGGGCTGGCGGACCCAGTACTTC. The rearrangement uses TRBV3-1 and TRBJ2-5; 11 positions match TRBD2. The germline V gene encodes CDR1 LGHDT and CDR2 YNNKEL (reference sequence). Trimming at V came to 0 bases and at J to 7 bases, leaving 7 bases not matched to a gene. The CDR3 contains 16 residues.

The V and J genes are TRBV5-1 and TRBJ2-7, with D possibly matching TRBD1 (6 bases). The V end lost 0 bases, the J end lost 7 bases, and 14 bases lay between the germline ends. CDR3 length equals 14 residues. Germline V gene lookup returns CDR1 SGHRS and CDR2 YFSETQ. The CDR3 sequence is CASSLGTVGREQYF. The CDR3, as DNA: TGCGCCAGCAGCTTGGGGACAGTGGGCCGGGAGCAGTACTTC.

This clonotype was detected a few times. The V gene is TRBV12-3 or TRBV12-4, the J gene TRBJ1-3; D is undetermined. This CDR3 comprises 17 residues. Trimming removed 3 bases at V and 0 bases at J, with 15 bases between. CDR3 bases: TGTGCCAGCAGTTTCTCCTGGACCCGAGTCTCTGGAAACACCATATATTTT. Protein sequence: CASSFSWTRVSGNTIYF.

The chain employs TRBV7-2 and TRBJ2-1; 7 bases align to TRBD2. The CDR3 contains 15 residues. V dropped 5 bases and J dropped 5; count of bases not matched to a gene: 9. Germline loops: CDR1 SGHTA, CDR2 FQGNSA. The CDR3 nucleotides read TGTGCCAGCAGCCTCGACAGCGGGGCTAACAATGAGCAGTTCTTC. It is translated as CASSLDSGANNEQFF.

The CDR3 is CASSLGPGDTAANIQYF. As DNA, the CDR3 is TGTGCCAGCAGCTTAGGTCCGGGAGACACGGCCGCGAACATTCAGTACTTC. The rearrangement joins TRBV7-2 to TRBJ2-4; maybe TRBD2 (6 bases). The CDR3 totals 17 residues. V shed 1 base and J shed 7 bases, with 20 bases lying between them. CDR1 is SGHTA and CDR2 is FQGNSA in the germline V gene.

The chain combines TRBV5-1 with TRBJ2-7, with TRBD1 as a possible D gene (6 bases). This CDR3 comprises 15 residues. The germline V gene encodes CDR1 SGHRS and CDR2 YFSETQ. The V and J ends lost 4 bases and 7 bases respectively, with 21 bases between them. CDR3 loop: CASSTAQGPIGEQYF. The CDR3, as DNA: TGCGCCAGCAGCACCGCCCAGGGGCCAATCGGTGAGCAGTACTTC.

The rearrangement uses TRBV27 and TRBJ1-1, with no clear D. The CDR3 has 13 residues. Between the trimmed V and J ends, which lost 6 bases and 1 base, there was a span of 9 bases. CDR1 is MNHEY and CDR2 is SMNVEV in the germline V gene (reference sequence). The CDR3 is CASRPPTNTEAFF. As DNA, the CDR3 is TGTGCCAGCAGGCCACCGACGAACACTGAAGCTTTCTTT.

This rearrangement joins TRBV14 to TRBJ2-1; 8 positions match TRBD2. In germline, CDR1 is SGHDN, CDR2 FVKESK. Unmatched junction bases numbered 3, after V lost 4 bases and J lost 1 base. This CDR3 spans 15 amino acids. CDR3: CASSLSGVSYNEQFF. The CDR3 DNA follows: TGTGCCAGCAGCCTTAGCGGGGTTTCCTACAATGAGCAGTTCTTC.

This clonotype was observed a handful of times. This chain joins TRBV30 and TRBJ2-5; D remains unclear. The CDR3 runs to 15 residues. Deletions cut 0 bases from V and 1 base from J, with 12 bases between. From germline, CDR1 is GTSNPN and CDR2 SVGIG (reference sequence). The CDR3 protein is CAWSVQSGPQETQYF. The CDR3 nucleotides are TGTGCCTGGAGTGTACAGTCGGGTCCCCAAGAGACCCAGTACTTC.

This chain uses TRBV18 with TRBJ1-1; 8 nucleotides match TRBD1. The trim removed 3 bases at V and 4 bases at J, leaving 1 base unmatched. CDR1 KGHSH and CDR2 LQKENI come from the germline V gene. The CDR3 is 13 residues long. The DNA of the CDR3 is TGTGCCAGCTCACCGACAGGGGTCACTGAAGCTTTCTTT. Its translation: CASSPTGVTEAFF.

The V call is TRBV9, the J call TRBJ1-1, with a weak D call TRBD1 (6 bases). CDR3 size: 19 residues. CDR1 and CDR2 (germline): SGDLS, YYNGEE. Trimming removed 3 bases at V and 1 base at J, with 25 bases between. CDR3 residues: CASSAYSGPRGGSNTEAFF. The CDR3 DNA reads as TGTGCCAGCAGCGCATATTCAGGCCCGAGGGGGGGCTCGAACACTGAAGCTTTCTTT.

Worth noting for this clonotype: At one end, the junction sequence differs from germline, possibly due to a read error. The chain recombines TRBV4-2 with TRBJ2-7; D could derive from TRBD1 or TRBD2 (5 bases each). This CDR3 is built from 15 residues. The germline gives CDR1 LGHNA, CDR2 YNFKEQ. The CDR3 region has the DNA TGTGCCAGCAGCCAAGATCGGGGACGACGTCAGGTGCCGGACTTC. It codes for CASSQDRGRRQVPDF.

The genes are TRBV6-5 and TRBJ2-1; 8 bases are a match to TRBD1. The CDR3 has 15 amino acids. CDR1 and CDR2 (germline): MNHEY, SVGAGI. J was trimmed by 10 bases and V by 0 bases; bases with no gene match: 8. CDR3 DNA: TGTGCCAGCAGTTACTCGAAAACAGGGGGTCGGGAGCAGTTCTTC. Its translation is CASSYSKTGGREQFF.

The chain recombines TRBV7-3 with TRBJ2-6; 8 bases fit TRBD1. With 5 bases clipped from V and 4 bases from J, the junction kept 4 bases outside the gene matches. The CDR3 consists of 15 residues. Germline V gene lookup returns CDR1 SGHTA and CDR2 FQGTGA. The CDR3 coding sequence is TGTGCCAGCAGCCCGACAGGGGACGGGGCCAACGTCCTGACTTTC. Its protein is CASSPTGDGANVLTF.